The 11 T cell receptor beta chains presented below share a single source sample, sequenced in a study of vaccination effects on CD4 cells after COVID-19. Before sequencing, viral peptide pools were used by the ViraFEST assay to expand antigen-specific CD4+ T cells. Culture lasted about nine days before CD4+ T cell isolation. Vaccinees lacked prior SARS-CoV-2 infection and tested negative for nucleocapsid antibodies. Their cognate antigens are unknown. Sequencing used immunoSEQ multiplex PCR; TCRdb keeps in-frame clones, though not all of them. Here the sample spans 20,000 to 25,000 clones, around 62% being singletons. Sample: CD4+ T cells from PBMCs cultured with HCoV-NL63 spike peptides, taken before COVID-19 vaccination. These receptor sequences come from a human donor who received a COVID-19 vaccine.

This clone came up a few times. V and J are TRBV6-5 and TRBJ1-1; TRBD1 might be the D (6 bases). Germline assignment: CDR1 MNHEY and CDR2 SVGAGI. The CDR3 has 12 amino acids. Trimming left V 6 bases short and J 5 bases short, with 10 bases between. The CDR3 sequence: CASSRGGTEAFF. The CDR3 DNA is TGTGCCAGCAGCCGAGGGGGTACTGAAGCTTTCTTT.

The chain couples TRBV5-4 to TRBJ2-2; D tentatively fits TRBD1 or TRBD2 (5 bases each). The CDR3 is 17 residues long. CDR1 is SGHNT and CDR2 is YYREEE in the germline V gene (reference sequence). Trimming left V 4 bases short and J 2 bases short, with 18 bases between. This chain's CDR3 is CASSPPSGGVNTGELFF. CDR3 DNA: TGTGCCAGCAGCCCCCCTTCTGGGGGAGTTAACACCGGGGAGCTGTTTTTT.

The chain joins TRBV30 to TRBJ2-5, with 8 bases lining up with TRBD1. Germline V lookup: CDR1 GTSNPN, CDR2 SVGIG (reference sequence). This CDR3 is built from 13 residues. Trimming at V came to 5 bases and at J to 9 bases, leaving 11 bases not matched to a gene. The CDR3 DNA reads TGTGCCTGGGCGGGGACAGGACAAATGGCCCAGTACTTC. Its protein product is CAWAGTGQMAQYF.

The chain employs TRBV10-3 and TRBJ1-2; D is perhaps TRBD1 (5 bases). Germline values: CDR1 ENHRY, CDR2 SYGVKD. The CDR3 is made up of 13 amino acids. V lost 2 bases and J 3 bases, leaving 7 bases between the germline ends. CDR3 amino acids: CAISEGADYGYTF. The CDR3 nucleotides are TGTGCCATCAGTGAGGGGGCAGACTATGGCTACACCTTC.

V is TRBV10-1 and J is TRBJ2-3; D is unclear. The CDR3 is made up of 17 amino acids. The germline gives CDR1 WNHNN, CDR2 SYGVQD (reference sequence). Trimming removed 1 base from V and 4 bases from J, with 18 bases in between. The CDR3 DNA follows: TGCGCCAGCAGTGAGTTTTATTACTCCTCTGGCGCAGATACGCAGTATTTT. This gives the protein CASSEFYYSSGADTQYF.

The CDR3 DNA reads TGCGCCAGCAGCTCCCTTCTCTTGAGCTCCTACAATGAGCAGTTCTTC. It codes for CASSSLLLSSYNEQFF. This chain links TRBV5-1 with TRBJ2-1; D not resolved. The germline gives CDR1 SGHRS, CDR2 YFSETQ. This CDR3 is 16 amino acids long. The ends were cut back, 3 bases at V and 0 bases at J, with 13 bases in the middle.

The chain combines TRBV27 with TRBJ1-1, with D perhaps TRBD1 (5 bases). Germline V gives CDR1 MNHEY, CDR2 SMNVEV (reference sequence). CDR3 length: 14 amino acids. V dropped 2 bases and J dropped 4 bases, with 11 bases sitting between them. The CDR3 DNA reads TGTGCCAGCAGTTTACGGGGGGATGGCACTGAAGCTTTCTTT. Protein product: CASSLRGDGTEAFF.

The V gene is TRBV19, the J gene TRBJ2-7; 8 nucleotides line up with TRBD1. J lost 0 bases, V lost 9 bases, and 7 bases had no gene match. Germline V CDR1 and CDR2: LNHDA, SQIVND (reference sequence). There are 14 residues in the CDR3. CDR3 protein: CASWGGQGSYEQYF. Written as DNA, the CDR3 is TGTGCCAGCTGGGGCGGACAGGGCTCCTACGAGCAGTACTTC.

The chain has TRBV7-9 and TRBJ1-5, with a weak D call TRBD1 (5 bases). Germline CDR1 and CDR2: SEHNR and FQNEAQ (reference sequence). Trimming pared 3 bases from V and 3 bases from J, leaving 9 bases between. CDR3 length: 14 amino acids. The CDR3 DNA follows: TGTGCCAGCAGCTTTTGGGACGACAATCAGCCCCAGCATTTT. Translated, it gives CASSFWDDNQPQHF. The variable domain in full, completed from reference TRBV7-9 and TRBJ1-5, reads DTGVSQNPRHKITKRGQNVTFRCDPISEHNRLYWYRQTLGQGPEFLTYFQNEAQLEKSRLLSDRFSAERPKGSFSTLEIQRTEQGDSAMYLCASSFWDDNQPQHFGDGTRLSIL.

The chain combines TRBV21-1 with TRBJ1-2. TRBV21-1 is noted as a pseudogene. There are 14 residues in the CDR3. CDR3 loop: CASTGPELDYGYTF. DNA for the CDR3: TGTGCCAGCACCGGTCCCGAACTTGACTATGGCTACACCTTC.

J is TRBJ2-1 and V is TRBV6-5; 9 positions match TRBD1. The junction had 5 bases not matched to a gene; V was cut back by 6 bases and J by 5 bases. Germline V CDR1 and CDR2: MNHEY, SVGAGI. This CDR3 spans 14 amino acids. This CDR3 is CASSPRTGDNEQFF. CDR3 nucleotides: TGTGCCAGCAGCCCGAGGACAGGGGACAATGAGCAGTTCTTC.